This T cell receptor (beta chain) derives from a study of radiotherapy plus CTLA-4 blockade in lung cancer. TCRdb's table, derived via immunoSEQ multiplex PCR, lists solely in-frame clones and lacks some. In the table there are about 72,000 clones, approximately 78% of which are singletons. This clone was recorded only once. Germline V gene lookup returns CDR1 SGDLS and CDR2 YYNGEE. Losses at the gene ends were 5 bases for V and 6 bases for J; bases not matched to a gene: 13. This CDR3 spans 15 amino acids. Sequencing used peripheral blood, obtained from a patient treated with radiotherapy plus ipilimumab. The receptor comes from a human donor with non-small cell lung cancer who had a complete response to radiotherapy plus ipilimumab. This chain joins TRBV9 and TRBJ2-7, with 8 nucleotides matching TRBD1. CDR3 sequence (DNA): TGTGCCAGCAGTGCAACCGGGACAGGCGACGTCGAGCAGTACTTC. Encoded protein: CASSATGTGDVEQYF. Full variable domain (rest looked up from reference TRBV9 and TRBJ2-7): DSGVTQTPKHLITATGQRVTLRCSPRSGDLSVYWYQQSLDQGLQFLIQYYNGEERAKGNILERFSAQQFPDLHSELNLSSLELGDSALYFCASSATGTGDVEQYFGPGTRLTVT.